These T cell receptor beta chains were read from a single sample in a study of control samples from healthy donors and cancer patients. Some clones are missing from TCRdb's copy, which holds only in-frame ones; the method was immunoSEQ multiplex PCR. The sample lists 150,000 to 180,000 clones, about 94% occurring once. The sequenced sample consisted of blood. The origin of the receptors is a middle-aged man in good health. Each CDR3 is given without its conserved first and last residue.

V: TRBV5-1; J: TRBJ1-2; CDR3: ASSLGRIYGYT
V: TRBV12-3/TRBV12-4; J: TRBJ1-5; CDR3: ASSFTGNQPQH
V: TRBV27; J: TRBJ2-7; CDR3: ASSLGQGDEQY
V: TRBV6-2/TRBV6-3; J: TRBJ2-1; CDR3: ASSTNRLAGDNEQF
V: TRBV29-1; J: TRBJ1-1; CDR3: SVAVGTMNTEAF
V: TRBV19; J: TRBJ1-4; CDR3: ASSLYRGLNEKLF
V: TRBV28; J: TRBJ1-4; CDR3: ASSDRLTREKLF
V: TRBV9; J: TRBJ2-5; CDR3: ASSVGEYGVQETQY
V: TRBV10-3; J: TRBJ1-2; CDR3: AITHNTNYGYT
V: TRBV12-2; J: TRBJ2-3; CDR3: ASRLAGRLDTQY
V: TRBV5-1; J: TRBJ1-1; CDR3: ASSLTGGNTEAF
V: TRBV18; J: TRBJ1-4; CDR3: ASSPPREKGEKLF
V: TRBV27; J: TRBJ2-1; CDR3: ASSYGRLGNEQF
V: TRBV6-5; J: TRBJ2-2; CDR3: ASRTGDFTGELF
V: TRBV6-2/TRBV6-3; J: TRBJ1-5; CDR3: ASSYSRGEPQH
V: TRBV27; J: TRBJ2-7; CDR3: ASSLSGGPFYEQY